Each of the 16 T cell receptor beta chains below was sequenced from the same sample in a study of shared clonotypes between healthy human individuals. Profiled with immunoSEQ multiplex PCR; TCRdb holds only in-frame clones, not every one. Here the sample spans 170,000 or so clones, about 66% being singletons. Material: memory CD4+ T cells sorted from blood. Documented subset: CD45RA-negative fraction. The receptor source for this set is a man aged 25-45 years in good health.

The chain combines TRBV11-3 with TRBJ2-1; perhaps TRBD2 as D (6 bases). This CDR3 region has 15 residues. The V gene's germline CDR1 is SGHNT and CDR2 YENEEA. V lost 0 bases, J lost 4 bases, and 10 bases lay in between. In nucleotides, the CDR3 is TGTGCCAGCAGCTTAGAGTCCGGGACTTACAATGAGCAGTTCTTC. Translating gives CASSLESGTYNEQFF.

This rearrangement joins TRBV5-1 to TRBJ2-7; D gene unclear. The CDR3 spans 13 residues. Germline lookup yields CDR1 SGHRS and CDR2 YFSETQ. V was shortened by 0 bases and J by 7 bases, with 11 bases between the two germline ends. The CDR3 DNA follows: TGCGCCAGCAGCTTGGGTGGTTCTAGTGAGCAGTACTTC. Residues: CASSLGGSSEQYF.

This clone came up once. The chain has TRBV5-1 and TRBJ2-2; D unresolved. The CDR3 is 15 residues long. Trimming removed 4 bases from V and 2 bases from J, with 12 bases in between. Looked up from germline, CDR1 is SGHRS and CDR2 is YFSETQ. The CDR3 protein is CASSAYGQNTGELFF. CDR3 coding DNA: TGCGCCAGCAGCGCTTACGGGCAAAACACCGGGGAGCTGTTTTTT.

This clone was found once. CDR3 bases: TGTGCCAGCAGCTTATGGGGGATCAAAGAGACCCAGTACTTC. It is translated as CASSLWGIKETQYF. This chain joins TRBV7-6 and TRBJ2-5; D may match TRBD1 or TRBD2 (5 bases each). V was pared by 2 bases and J by 3 bases, with 10 bases between. The CDR3 is made up of 14 amino acids. Germline assignment: CDR1 SGHVS and CDR2 FNYEAQ.

The genes are TRBV28 and TRBJ1-2; D is perhaps TRBD1 (5 bases). Germline V gene data show CDR1 as MDHEN and CDR2 as SYDVKM. V was trimmed by 4 bases and J by 2 bases, leaving 14 bases between them. The CDR3 contains 15 residues. The DNA of the CDR3 is TGTGCCAGCAGTTCTCAGGGTGAAAAGAACTATGGCTACACCTTC. Its protein is CASSSQGEKNYGYTF.

This clone was detected once. This chain links TRBV18 with TRBJ1-2, with 9 bases fitting TRBD1. Germline CDR1 is KGHSH and CDR2 is LQKENI. The junction had 8 bases not matched to a gene; V was cut back by 2 bases and J by 4 bases. This CDR3 has 16 amino acids. The CDR3 protein is CASSPGGTGQTYGYTF. DNA of the CDR3: TGTGCCAGCTCACCAGGGGGGACAGGGCAGACCTATGGCTACACCTTC.

The chain couples TRBV2 to TRBJ1-5; the D is unclear. In germline, CDR1 is SNHLY, CDR2 FYNNEI. V was shortened by 2 bases and J by 11 bases, with 19 bases between the two germline ends. The CDR3 runs to 15 residues. The CDR3, as DNA: TGTGCCAGCAGTGAAAGGGCACGAAGCATCACGGCCCAGCATTTT. The encoded protein is CASSERARSITAQHF.

A few counts support this clone. Other DNA sequences within the sample encode an identical CDR3. J is TRBJ2-3 and V is TRBV9; D call uncertain. The CDR3 is 15 amino acids. V lost 0 bases, J lost 0 bases, and 8 bases lay in between. Germline loops: CDR1 SGDLS, CDR2 YYNGEE. The DNA for the CDR3 is TGTGCCAGCAGCGTAGCCCCCGTTAGCACAGATACGCAGTATTTT. Translated: CASSVAPVSTDTQYF.

This chain links TRBV7-2 with TRBJ2-1; D might be TRBD1 (6 bases). From germline, CDR1 is SGHTA and CDR2 FQGNSA. Trimming removed 5 bases from V and 1 base from J, with 12 bases in between. This CDR3 has 15 residues. The CDR3 sequence is CASSAQGSSYNEQFF. The CDR3 DNA reads TGTGCCAGCAGCGCCCAGGGGTCTTCCTACAATGAGCAGTTCTTC.

The rearrangement links TRBV11-2 to TRBJ2-1; 8 bases map to TRBD2. Trimming removed 4 bases from V and 5 bases from J; junction bases left unmatched: 7. The CDR3 length is 15 residues. Germline V gene sequence: CDR1 SGHAT, CDR2 FQNNGV. CDR3 DNA sequence: TGTGCCAGCAGCTCAACGGGAGGGCATAACAATGAGCAGTTCTTC. It codes for CASSSTGGHNNEQFF.

V is TRBV5-1 and J is TRBJ2-1; no clear D gene. CDR1 and CDR2 from the germline V gene are SGHRS and YFSETQ. CDR3 length: 15 residues. V was clipped by 0 bases and J by 0 bases, with 7 bases between them. The CDR3 here is CASSLAQNSYNEQFF. In DNA, the CDR3 is TGCGCCAGCAGCTTGGCTCAAAACTCCTACAATGAGCAGTTCTTC.

For this clone: In the same sample, other DNA sequences code for this CDR3. CDR3 amino acids: CASSFGGSSYEQYF. The CDR3, as DNA: TGTGCCAGCAGCTTCGGCGGGAGCTCCTACGAGCAGTACTTC. The chain is built from TRBV7-3 and TRBJ2-7, with 7 bases identical to TRBD2. Germline-derived CDR1 and CDR2 are SGHTA and FQGTGA. CDR3 size: 14 residues. V gave up 3 bases and J gave up 0 bases; unmatched junction bases: 2.

This chain connects TRBV6-4 to TRBJ2-2; D is unclear. The CDR3 length is 14 residues. The germline V gene has CDR1 MRHNA and CDR2 SNTAGT. V lost 2 bases, J lost 0 bases, and 4 bases lay in between. The CDR3 nucleotides are TGTGCCAGCAGTGACGGGGCGAACACCGGGGAGCTGTTTTTT. Translated, it gives CASSDGANTGELFF.

V gene TRBV4-3 combines with J gene TRBJ1-3; perhaps TRBD1 as D (6 bases). The CDR3 spans 17 residues. CDR1 and CDR2 (germline): LGHNA, YSLEER. Deletions cut 4 bases from V and 1 base from J, with 17 bases between. CDR3 in amino acids: CASSPGSGGISGNTIYF. CDR3 nucleotide sequence: TGCGCCAGCAGCCCTGGGAGTGGGGGCATATCTGGAAACACCATATATTTT.

The chain recombines TRBV4-3 with TRBJ2-7; TRBD1 matches at 10 bases. Trimming removed 3 bases from V and 3 bases from J; junction bases left unmatched: 5. CDR1 and CDR2 from the germline V gene are LGHNA and YSLEER. The CDR3 loop spans 15 amino acids. The CDR3 sequence is CASSQPGQGYYEQYF. The CDR3 DNA follows: TGCGCCAGCAGCCAGCCGGGACAGGGGTACTACGAGCAGTACTTC.

In the case of this clone: The same CDR3 can be traced to other DNA sequences in this sample. The chain links TRBV6-5 to TRBJ2-7; unclear D gene. Germline CDR1 MNHEY, CDR2 SVGAGI. The CDR3 contains 11 residues. The V end lost 4 bases, the J end lost 2 bases, and 3 bases lay between the germline ends. This CDR3 is CASSSPYEQYF. The CDR3 DNA is TGTGCCAGCAGTTCCCCCTACGAGCAGTACTTC.